These 27 T cell receptor beta chains came from one sample sequenced in a study of T cell repertoires in cytomegalovirus infection. TCRdb re-derived calls from the reads in MiXCR, one entry per CDR3 protein. The sample includes 90,000 to 120,000 distinct CDR3 sequences, over 40% of them seen just once. These receptors have no identified antigens. Sequenced here: CD8+ T cells from cultured PBMCs, sampled from culture after CMV antigen stimulation. These TCRs come from a human donor in good health (CMV status not recorded). Some clones in this sample may be carry-over from other donors' samples.

The genes are TRBV9 and TRBJ2-4, with TRBD1 as a possible D gene (5 bases). Germline assignment: CDR1 SGDLS and CDR2 YYNGEE. This CDR3 region has 15 residues. Trimming removed 0 bases from V and 5 bases from J, with 12 bases in between. This CDR3 reads CASSVAQGTENIQYF. The CDR3 DNA reads as TGTGCCAGCAGCGTAGCCCAGGGAACCGAAAACATTCAGTACTTC.

V and J are TRBV6-5 and TRBJ2-7, with D perhaps TRBD1 or TRBD2 (7 bases each). V lost 6 bases to trimming and J lost 0 bases, with 15 bases between them. The CDR3 is 15 amino acids. Germline V gene sequence: CDR1 MNHEY, CDR2 SVGAGI. CDR3 nucleotide sequence: TGTGCCAGCAGAGCGGGACAGTTGTCCTCCTACGAGCAGTACTTC. This translates into CASRAGQLSSYEQYF.

The chain joins TRBV24-1 to TRBJ2-7; possibly TRBD1 for D (6 bases). V was shortened by 6 bases and J by 7 bases, with 15 bases between the two germline ends. Germline assignment: CDR1 KGHDR and CDR2 SFDVKD. The CDR3 sequence is 13 residues long. The CDR3 bases are TGTGCCACCAGTAAGGGGGAGTCTCGGGAGCAGTACTTC. Translating gives CATSKGESREQYF.

At least ten counts were recorded for this clonotype. The chain joins TRBV5-4 to TRBJ2-3; a weak D match, TRBD2 (6 bases). From germline, CDR1 is SGHNT and CDR2 YYREEE (reference sequence). Trimming took off 1 base at V and 3 bases at J, with 12 bases between the two ends. CDR3 length equals 15 residues. CDR3: CASSLSEGVTDTQYF. The CDR3 coding sequence is TGTGCCAGCAGCTTGTCGGAGGGTGTGACAGATACGCAGTATTTT.

The V and J genes are TRBV7-9 and TRBJ1-1; no firm D call. From germline, CDR1 is SEHNR and CDR2 FQNEAQ (reference sequence). V dropped 6 bases and J dropped 7 bases, with 9 bases sitting between them. The CDR3 has 11 residues. The CDR3 DNA reads TGTGCCAGCAGGGAAGCGCGTGAAGCTTTCTTT. This codes for CASREAREAFF.

V gene TRBV7-6 combines with J gene TRBJ2-1; D remains unclear. This CDR3 has 15 residues. The germline CDR1 and CDR2 sequences are SGHVS and FNYEAQ. Trimming cost V 3 bases and J 7 bases, with 16 bases left between them. CDR3 in DNA: TGTGCCAGCAGCTTTTCCCGGACGGCCATGAATGAGCAGTTCTTC. As protein: CASSFSRTAMNEQFF.

The chain's CDR3 is CASSQVEGRPYEQYF. In DNA, the CDR3 is TGCGCCAGCAGCCAAGTGGAAGGTCGCCCCTACGAGCAGTACTTC. The chain has TRBV4-1 and TRBJ2-7; D is undetermined. This CDR3 spans 15 amino acids. CDR1 and CDR2 (germline): MGHRA, YSYEKL. V was cut by 1 base and J by 2 bases, with 12 bases left in between.

Concerning this clonotype itself: This sequence may be a read error, since a much larger clone differs from it by one base. The gene calls are TRBV7-6 and TRBJ2-3; D remains unclear. V lost 2 bases, J lost 0 bases, and 3 bases lay in between. The CDR3 loop spans 13 amino acids. Germline V gene sequence: CDR1 SGHVS, CDR2 FNYEAQ. Here the CDR3 DNA reads TGTGCCAGCAGCTTAATGAGCACAGATACGCAGTATTTT. Protein product: CASSLMSTDTQYF.

Written as DNA, the CDR3 is TGCGCCAGCAGCCAAGATAAGGGGCTGGGAAACACCATATATTTT. Translating gives CASSQDKGLGNTIYF. The chain links TRBV4-1 to TRBJ1-3; TRBD1 might be the D (5 bases). V was cut by 0 bases and J by 4 bases, with 10 bases left in between. Per the germline V gene, CDR1 is MGHRA and CDR2 is YSYEKL. The CDR3 has 15 residues.

This clonotype showed up just a few times. The chain has TRBV2 and TRBJ2-7; maybe TRBD1 (6 bases). The germline V and J ends were trimmed by 0 bases and 4 bases, with 13 bases remaining between them. CDR1 and CDR2 (germline): SNHLY, FYNNEI. The CDR3 has 15 amino acids. CDR3 in amino acids: CASSEAWTALYEQYF. The DNA of the CDR3 is TGTGCCAGCAGTGAAGCGTGGACAGCCCTATACGAGCAGTACTTC.

In its sample, this clonotype was seen a few times. V usage is TRBV6-2 or TRBV6-3 and J usage is TRBJ2-7; 8 positions agree with TRBD1. Trimming removed 6 bases from V and 3 bases from J; junction bases left unmatched: 4. Germline V gene data show CDR1 as MNHEY and CDR2 as SVGEGT. CDR3 length: 13 amino acids. CDR3 coding DNA: TGTGCCAGCAGCAGAGGACAGGGCTACGAGCAGTACTTC. As protein: CASSRGQGYEQYF.

This clonotype was observed a handful of times. The chain has TRBV12-3 or TRBV12-4 and TRBJ2-1; D might be TRBD2 (7 bases). Trimming removed 3 bases at V and 6 bases at J, with 15 bases between. This CDR3 has 15 amino acids. The CDR3 protein is CASSLGGGLTNEQFF. In DNA, the CDR3 is TGTGCCAGCAGTTTGGGCGGGGGCCTAACCAATGAGCAGTTCTTC.

CDR3 nucleotides: TGCGCCAGCAGGTTCACCAGCTGGGGAGCTTACGAGCAGTACTTC. It is translated as CASRFTSWGAYEQYF. J is TRBJ2-7 and V is TRBV4-1; D might be TRBD2 (5 bases). This CDR3 is 15 amino acids long. V lost 6 bases, J lost 4 bases, and 19 bases lay in between. CDR1 and CDR2 from the germline V gene are MGHRA and YSYEKL.

This CDR3 reads CASSSGTGRFLDEQFF. CDR3 DNA: TGTGCCAGCAGTTCAGGGACGGGGAGGTTCTTGGATGAGCAGTTCTTC. The rearrangement uses TRBV12-3 or TRBV12-4 and TRBJ2-1, with D maybe TRBD2 (6 bases). The CDR3 contains 16 residues. With 4 bases removed from V and 8 bases from J, the gap between germline ends came to 21 bases.

At least ten counts were recorded for this clonotype. The chain recombines TRBV7-8 with TRBJ2-1; 9 nucleotides line up with TRBD2. This CDR3 has 16 amino acids. Germline CDR1 reads SGHVS; CDR2 reads FQNEAQ. V gave up 1 base and J gave up 2 bases; unmatched junction bases: 3. The CDR3 spells CASSLGPSGAYNEQFF. CDR3 DNA: TGTGCCAGCAGCTTAGGTCCTAGCGGGGCCTACAATGAGCAGTTCTTC.

The V and J genes are TRBV6-5 and TRBJ1-3; a possible D gene is TRBD1 (6 bases). Germline V gene lookup returns CDR1 MNHEY and CDR2 SVGAGI. There are 15 residues in the CDR3. Trimming shortened V by 2 bases and J by 3 bases, and 11 bases separated the two germline ends. CDR3 nucleotide sequence: TGTGCCAGCAGTTACGGTACAGGGATTGGAAACACCATATATTTT. Amino acid sequence: CASSYGTGIGNTIYF.

This clonotype was counted once. V is TRBV25-1 and J is TRBJ1-1, with a tentative D call TRBD1 (6 bases). V lost 6 bases and J 1 base, leaving 15 bases between the germline ends. The CDR3 is 15 amino acids. Looked up from germline, CDR1 is MGHDK and CDR2 is SYGVNS. The CDR3 region has the DNA TGTGCCAGCAGGGAACAACAGGGAGAGAACACTGAAGCTTTCTTT. This gives the protein CASREQQGENTEAFF.

The CDR3 loop is CASSYERYQETQYF. DNA of the CDR3: TGTGCCAGCAGTTACGAACGCTACCAAGAGACCCAGTACTTC. The chain links TRBV6-2 or TRBV6-3 to TRBJ2-5, with D unclear. The CDR3 totals 14 residues. In germline, CDR1 is MNHEY, CDR2 SVGEGT. Trimming took off 2 bases at V and 0 bases at J, with 7 bases between the two ends.

This clonotype occurred many times. CDR3 residues: CASSYSSGGSYEQYF. The CDR3 DNA follows: TGCGCCAGCAGCTACTCTAGCGGGGGGTCCTACGAGCAGTACTTC. The chain recombines TRBV4-1 with TRBJ2-7; 11 positions agree with TRBD2. The CDR3 is 15 amino acids. V lost 5 bases to trimming and J lost 1 base; unmatched junction nucleotides: 4. CDR1 is MGHRA and CDR2 is YSYEKL in the germline V gene.

DNA for the CDR3: TGCAGTGCTAGCCGGGGAAGGAACACTGAAGCTTTCTTT. Translating it yields CSASRGRNTEAFF. This chain uses TRBV20-1 with TRBJ1-1; D call uncertain. V shed 3 bases and J shed 1 base, with 9 bases lying between them. The CDR3 contains 13 residues. In germline, CDR1 is DFQATT, CDR2 SNEGSKA (reference sequence).

The gene calls are TRBV18 and TRBJ2-7; D is unclear. The V gene lost 4 bases and the J gene lost 2 bases, with 12 bases spanning the gap. Germline loops: CDR1 KGHSH, CDR2 LQKENI. CDR3 size: 14 residues. CDR3 nucleotide sequence: TGTGCCAGCTCACAAGAAGGGCCCACCTACGAGCAGTACTTC. This codes for CASSQEGPTYEQYF.

In this sample, this clonotype turned up a few times. V is TRBV19 and J is TRBJ2-1; tentatively, D is TRBD1 (5 bases). CDR1 and CDR2 from the germline V gene are LNHDA and SQIVND (reference sequence). Trimming left V 5 bases short and J 3 bases short, with 17 bases between. The CDR3 sequence is 16 residues long. The CDR3 coding sequence is TGTGCCAGTAGTGGTCACAGGCCCGAAAACTACAATGAGCAGTTCTTC. Its translation is CASSGHRPENYNEQFF.

The table lists this clonotype with a few counts. The chain couples TRBV11-2 to TRBJ2-5; TRBD2 agrees at 13 bases. Germline CDR1 reads SGHAT; CDR2 reads FQNNGV. Unmatched junction bases numbered 7, after V lost 5 bases and J lost 4 bases. CDR3 size: 16 residues. The CDR3 protein is CASSTWTSGGLETQYF. For the CDR3, the DNA is TGTGCCAGCAGCACTTGGACTAGCGGGGGTTTAGAGACCCAGTACTTC.

This clonotype turned up a few times. This chain uses TRBV6-1 with TRBJ1-2, with 7 positions matching TRBD1. CDR3 length: 13 residues. V dropped 8 bases and J dropped 4; count of bases not matched to a gene: 7. The germline CDR1 and CDR2 sequences are MNHNS and SASEGT. The CDR3 sequence is CASRDSPSYGYTF. In DNA, the CDR3 is TGTGCCAGCCGGGACAGCCCATCCTATGGCTACACCTTC.

A few counts support this clonotype. This sequence joins TRBV7-2 and TRBJ2-3; possibly TRBD2 for D (6 bases). Looked up from germline, CDR1 is SGHTA and CDR2 is FQGNSA. The CDR3 has 19 residues. Trimming took off 1 base at V and 0 bases at J, with 20 bases between the two ends. CDR3 bases: TGTGCCAGCAGCTTAGTGTTCAGGGCAGGGAGGAGTAGCACAGATACGCAGTATTTT. It specifies CASSLVFRAGRSSTDTQYF.

The sample holds one count of this clonotype. The V gene is TRBV29-1, the J gene TRBJ1-2; TRBD1 aligns across 10 bases. The J segment lost 3 bases and the V segment lost 6 bases, leaving 7 bases of the junction unmatched. Germline lookup yields CDR1 SQVTM and CDR2 ANQGSEA. CDR3 length: 14 amino acids. Here the CDR3 reads CSVAGQGEDYGYTF. Written as DNA, the CDR3 is TGCAGCGTGGCCGGACAGGGGGAGGACTATGGCTACACCTTC.

The V and J genes are TRBV5-1 and TRBJ2-6; perhaps TRBD1 as D (6 bases). The CDR3 runs 16 residues. CDR1 is SGHRS, CDR2 YFSETQ, per germline. V lost 2 bases and J 2 bases, leaving 11 bases between the germline ends. This CDR3 is CASSFAGATGANVLTF. DNA for the CDR3: TGCGCCAGCAGCTTCGCAGGGGCAACTGGGGCCAACGTCCTGACTTTC.